These 24 T cell receptor beta chains were all obtained from the same sample, sequenced in a study of neurological immune-mediated disorders. TCRdb reprocessed the 5' RACE reads via MiXCR and lists one record per CDR3 protein. The sample lists about 27,000 distinct CDR3 sequences; around 20% were seen once. The sample comprised PBMCs. The origin of the receptors is a woman in her fifties or sixties in good health.

This clonotype was observed many times. The V gene is TRBV5-1, the J gene TRBJ1-2, with unresolved D. CDR1 and CDR2 (germline): SGHRS, YFSETQ. This CDR3 is 13 amino acids long. V was pared by 0 bases and J by 8 bases, with 11 bases between. The DNA of the CDR3 is TGCGCCAGCAGCTTGGCAGAAATGGCAGGCTACACCTTC. Translation gives CASSLAEMAGYTF. The full variable domain, its missing parts supplied by reference TRBV5-1 and TRBJ1-2, is KAGVTQTPRYLIKTRGQQVTLSCSPISGHRSVSWYQQTPGQGLQFLFEYFSETQRNKGNFPGRFSGRQFSNSRSEMNVSTLELGDSALYLCASSLAEMAGYTFGSGTRLTVV.

This clonotype showed up many times. The chain employs TRBV7-2 and TRBJ1-1, with D hard to call. Trimming stripped 3 bases from V and 9 bases from J, with 17 bases between. The CDR3 consists of 14 residues. In germline, CDR1 is SGHTA, CDR2 FQGNSA. The CDR3, as DNA: TGTGCCAGCAGCTTTGGGGTGGCCGGTTATCAAGCTTTCTTT. This codes for CASSFGVAGYQAFF.

The chain is built from TRBV6-1 and TRBJ2-1; no clear D gene. Trimming removed 7 bases at V and 7 bases at J, with 20 bases between. This CDR3 contains 15 residues. CDR1 MNHNS and CDR2 SASEGT come from the germline V gene. CDR3 region: CASTNKGRSGNEQFF. The CDR3 DNA reads as TGTGCCAGCACCAACAAGGGTCGGTCGGGTAATGAGCAGTTCTTC.

This clonotype was counted ten times or more. The rearrangement links TRBV10-3 to TRBJ2-5; D unclear. Trimming removed 2 bases at V and 5 bases at J, with 6 bases between. The CDR3 length is 12 residues. The V gene's germline CDR1 is ENHRY and CDR2 SYGVKD. The CDR3 region has the DNA TGTGCCATCAGTGAGGGTGGGGAGACCCAGTACTTC. Its translation: CAISEGGETQYF.

This clonotype was counted many times. V is TRBV7-3 and J is TRBJ2-7, with 7 bases matching TRBD1. Trimming cost V 5 bases and J 2 bases; bases outside gene matches: 9. Germline CDR1 SGHTA, CDR2 FQGTGA. The CDR3 is made up of 15 amino acids. The CDR3 DNA reads as TGTGCCAGCAGCCCCGACCCCGGGACAGCCTACGAGCAGTACTTC. As protein: CASSPDPGTAYEQYF.

The chain joins TRBV28 to TRBJ1-1, with a possible D match to TRBD1 (5 bases). The CDR3 has 14 amino acids. Trimming shortened V by 7 bases and J by 3 bases, and 15 bases separated the two germline ends. Germline V gives CDR1 MDHEN, CDR2 SYDVKM. In DNA form, the CDR3 reads TGTGCCAGCATCTGGGGGGAAGGGGACACTGAAGCTTTCTTT. It translates to CASIWGEGDTEAFF.

The chain couples TRBV28 to TRBJ2-7, with 7 bases fitting TRBD1. Germline trimming cut 7 bases from V and 2 bases from J; bases unmatched to any gene: 8. The CDR3 length is 14 residues. CDR1 is MDHEN and CDR2 is SYDVKM in the germline V gene. As DNA, the CDR3 is TGTGCCAGCACCTCTGGGACAGATCCCTACGAGCAGTACTTC. Encoded protein: CASTSGTDPYEQYF.

The table lists this clonotype with many counts. The gene calls are TRBV27 and TRBJ1-2; no reliable D call. Germline CDR1 and CDR2: MNHEY and SMNVEV (reference sequence). This CDR3 is built from 14 residues. V lost 2 bases and J lost 2, with 9 bases in between. CDR3 DNA: TGTGCCAGCAGTTTAGATGTGACAAACTATGGCTACACCTTC. Protein: CASSLDVTNYGYTF.

This clonotype was counted many times. The rearrangement links TRBV7-9 to TRBJ2-1, with D possibly TRBD2 on 5 matching bases. The CDR3 loop spans 14 amino acids. Trimming left V 5 bases short and J 2 bases short, with 10 bases between. The germline V gene has CDR1 SEHNR and CDR2 FQNEAQ (reference sequence). CDR3 protein: CASSPSRAYNEQFF. Here the CDR3 DNA reads TGTGCCAGCAGCCCTAGCAGAGCCTACAATGAGCAGTTCTTC.

The chain links TRBV4-1 to TRBJ2-3; D could derive from TRBD1 or TRBD2 (5 bases each). Germline loops: CDR1 MGHRA, CDR2 YSYEKL. Trimming shortened V by 4 bases and J by 2 bases, and 10 bases separated the two germline ends. CDR3 length: 14 residues. As DNA, the CDR3 is TGCGCCAGCAGCCCTGGGGACCTCACAGATACGCAGTATTTT. Amino acid sequence: CASSPGDLTDTQYF.

This clonotype was seen many times. This rearrangement joins TRBV7-2 to TRBJ1-1; the D is unclear. V was trimmed by 2 bases and J by 3 bases, leaving 7 bases between them. The CDR3 is 13 residues long. The V gene's germline CDR1 is SGHTA and CDR2 FQGNSA. In nucleotides, the CDR3 is TGTGCCAGCAGCTTATTGTCAGACACTGAAGCTTTCTTT. This sequence encodes CASSLLSDTEAFF. Looking up the rest from reference TRBV7-2 and TRBJ1-1 gives the full variable domain: GAGVSQSPSNKVTEKGKDVELRCDPISGHTALYWYRQSLGQGLEFLIYFQGNSAPDKSGLPSDRFSAERTGGSVSTLTIQRTQQEDSAVYLCASSLLSDTEAFFGQGTRLTVV.

This clonotype was seen repeatedly, ten times or more. The CDR3 DNA sequence: TGCGCCAGCAGCCAGAGTCCCCAGGGAGCTGGAAACACCATATATTTT. It translates to CASSQSPQGAGNTIYF. V and J are TRBV4-3 and TRBJ1-3; the D gene is possibly TRBD1 (5 bases). The germline gives CDR1 LGHNA, CDR2 YSLEER. The CDR3 loop spans 16 amino acids. Between the trimmed V and J ends, which lost 3 bases and 2 bases, there was a span of 14 bases.

For this clonotype: One end of the junction fails to match germline, which may point to a read error. V usage is TRBV5-1 and J usage is TRBJ2-1; weak D call: TRBD1 (5 bases). Germline V gene data show CDR1 as SGHRS and CDR2 as YFSETQ. There are 14 residues in the CDR3. The DNA of the CDR3 is TGTGCCAACAGCCTCCCACAGGTTTACAATGAGCAGTTCTTC. Translating it yields CANSLPQVYNEQFF. Supplemented by reference TRBV5-1 and TRBJ2-1, the full variable domain reads KAGVTQTPRYLIKTRGQQVTLSCSPISGHRSVSWYQQTPGQGLQFLFEYFSETQRNKGNFPGRFSGRQFSNSRSEMNVSTLELGDSALYLCANSLPQVYNEQFFGPGTRLTVL.

This clonotype occurred many times. The gene calls are TRBV7-2 and TRBJ2-1, with D unresolved. The V gene's germline CDR1 is SGHTA and CDR2 FQGNSA. Trimming left V 7 bases short and J 4 bases short, with 17 bases between. The CDR3 sequence is 15 residues long. CDR3 DNA sequence: TGTGCCAGCACACCCGTGGAGAAGCCATACAATGAGCAGTTCTTC. Translated: CASTPVEKPYNEQFF.

In this sample, this clonotype turned up many times. The V and J genes are TRBV20-1 and TRBJ1-5; weak D call: TRBD1 (5 bases). Trimming shortened V by 3 bases and J by 4 bases, and 13 bases separated the two germline ends. Looked up from germline, CDR1 is DFQATT and CDR2 is SNEGSKA (reference sequence). The CDR3 sequence is 14 residues long. CDR3 bases: TGCAGTGCTAGTTTAGGACAAAGGAATCAGCCCCAGCATTTT. This sequence encodes CSASLGQRNQPQHF.

This clonotype was seen many times. The chain employs TRBV2 and TRBJ1-3; D remains ambiguous. CDR3 size: 13 residues. Germline V CDR1 and CDR2: SNHLY, FYNNEI. The V end lost 6 bases, the J end lost 3 bases, and 9 bases lay between the germline ends. The CDR3 loop is CASRDDVGNTIYF. Written as DNA, the CDR3 is TGTGCCAGCAGGGACGACGTTGGAAACACCATATATTTT. Together with reference TRBV2 and TRBJ1-3, the CDR3 gives the full variable domain: EPEVTQTPSHQVTQMGQEVILRCVPISNHLYFYWYRQILGQKVEFLVSFYNNEISEKSEIFDDQFSVERPDGSNFTLKIRSTKLEDSAMYFCASRDDVGNTIYFGEGSWLTVV.

The sample holds many counts of this clonotype. The chain has TRBV6-2 or TRBV6-3 and TRBJ2-7; D is possibly TRBD2 (6 bases). The germline V gene has CDR1 MNHEY and CDR2 SVGEGT. The CDR3 covers 16 residues. V was pared by 0 bases and J by 3 bases, with 15 bases between. The DNA for the CDR3 is TGTGCCAGCAGTTACTCGGTCCTAGCGTTTGACTACGAGCAGTACTTC. Residues: CASSYSVLAFDYEQYF.

This clonotype was seen many times. The chain recombines TRBV28 with TRBJ2-2; no reliable D call. CDR3 length: 15 amino acids. The V gene lost 5 bases and the J gene lost 0 bases, with 10 bases spanning the gap. CDR1 is MDHEN and CDR2 is SYDVKM in the germline V gene. CDR3 sequence (DNA): TGTGCCAGCAGTCCCCCACGGGCGAACACCGGGGAGCTGTTTTTT. This translates into CASSPPRANTGELFF.

The chain is built from TRBV5-4 and TRBJ2-7, with 8 nucleotides matching TRBD1. The junction had 1 base not matched to a gene; V was cut back by 3 bases and J by 2 bases. The CDR3 consists of 13 residues. Germline V lookup: CDR1 SGHNT, CDR2 YYREEE (reference sequence). The CDR3 coding sequence is TGTGCCAGCAGCTGGGGACAGGCCTACGAGCAGTACTTC. Translated: CASSWGQAYEQYF.

This clonotype has ten or more counts. The J gene is TRBJ2-7, the V gene TRBV30; 11 bases align to TRBD1. CDR1 GTSNPN and CDR2 SVGIG come from the germline V gene (reference sequence). The V gene end was trimmed by 3 bases and the J gene end by 3 bases; junction bases not matched to a gene: 1. This CDR3 comprises 13 residues. The CDR3 sequence: CAWRDRGLYEQYF. The CDR3 DNA is TGTGCCTGGAGGGACAGGGGGCTCTACGAGCAGTACTTC.

This clonotype qualifies as medium-sized. The chain uses TRBV5-1 and TRBJ2-5; D gene unclear. This CDR3 has 14 amino acids. V was shortened by 0 bases and J by 1 base, with 7 bases between the two germline ends. Germline V gene lookup returns CDR1 SGHRS and CDR2 YFSETQ. The CDR3 loop is CASSLGHPQETQYF. The DNA of the CDR3 is TGCGCCAGCAGCTTGGGACACCCCCAAGAGACCCAGTACTTC.

The sample holds many counts of this clonotype. This chain uses TRBV18 with TRBJ2-3; no clear D. Germline CDR1 and CDR2: KGHSH and LQKENI. Trimming cost V 8 bases and J 1 base, with 10 bases left between them. This CDR3 is built from 13 residues. The CDR3 sequence: CASLKRGTDTQYF. The CDR3 DNA is TGTGCCAGCCTTAAACGGGGCACAGATACGCAGTATTTT.

This clonotype was seen ten or more times. This chain connects TRBV5-1 to TRBJ2-7, with D possibly matching TRBD2 (6 bases). The CDR3 sequence is 14 residues long. Deletions cut 0 bases from V and 5 bases from J, with 12 bases between. Germline V CDR1 and CDR2: SGHRS, YFSETQ. The CDR3 DNA reads TGCGCCAGCAGCTTGGTGGCGGGATCCAACGAGCAGTACTTC. Encoded protein: CASSLVAGSNEQYF.

This clonotype occurred many times. This sequence joins TRBV28 and TRBJ2-5, with D maybe TRBD2 (7 bases). The length of the CDR3 is 14 residues. V was cut by 5 bases and J by 4 bases, with 14 bases left in between. Germline V CDR1 and CDR2: MDHEN, SYDVKM. The CDR3 spells CASSMRRGGETQYF. DNA of the CDR3: TGTGCCAGCAGTATGCGGAGGGGGGGAGAGACCCAGTACTTC.